This record covers a single T cell receptor beta chain. Quantitative 5'-RACE with molecular barcodes was used to make the TCR beta libraries. A single record per CDR3 protein comes from TCRdb applying MiXCR to the 5' RACE reads. Of 200,000 to 250,000 distinct CDR3 sequences detected, 10% appear once; the ten largest clones hold roughly 23%. This sample is drawn from a study of CD8 T cells in ankylosing spondylitis. The length of the CDR3 is 19 residues. V lost 5 bases to trimming and J lost 0 bases; unmatched junction nucleotides: 11. Germline lookup yields CDR1 SGHAT and CDR2 FQNNGV. The receptor was derived from a male donor with ankylosing spondylitis or in good health (not recorded which). The chain combines TRBV11-2 with TRBJ2-6; 9 bases align to TRBD1. Sequenced sample: blood, either unsorted or a sorted T cell fraction (not recorded which). CDR3 coding DNA: TGTGCCAGCAGCCGAACCTCCGGGACAGGGAGCTCTGGGGCCAACGTCCTGACTTTC. It is translated as CASSRTSGTGSSGANVLTF.